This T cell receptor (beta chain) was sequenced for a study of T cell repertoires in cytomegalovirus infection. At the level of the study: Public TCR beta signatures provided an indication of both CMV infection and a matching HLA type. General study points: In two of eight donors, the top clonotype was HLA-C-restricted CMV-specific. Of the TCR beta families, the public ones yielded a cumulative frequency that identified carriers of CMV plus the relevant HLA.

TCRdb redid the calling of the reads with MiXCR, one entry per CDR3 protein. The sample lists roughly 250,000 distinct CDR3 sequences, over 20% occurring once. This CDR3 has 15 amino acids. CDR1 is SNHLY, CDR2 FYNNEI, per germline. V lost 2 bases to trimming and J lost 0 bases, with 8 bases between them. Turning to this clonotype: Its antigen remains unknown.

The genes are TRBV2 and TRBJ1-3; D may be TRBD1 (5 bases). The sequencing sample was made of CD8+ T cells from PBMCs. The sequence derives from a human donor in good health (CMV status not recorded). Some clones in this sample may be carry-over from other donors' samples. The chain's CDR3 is CASSEWGGSGNTIYF. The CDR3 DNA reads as TGTGCCAGCAGTGAATGGGGGGGCTCTGGAAACACCATATATTTT. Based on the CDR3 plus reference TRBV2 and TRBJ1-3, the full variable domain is EPEVTQTPSHQVTQMGQEVILRCVPISNHLYFYWYRQILGQKVEFLVSFYNNEISEKSEIFDDQFSVERPDGSNFTLKIRSTKLEDSAMYFCASSEWGGSGNTIYFGEGSWLTVV.